This T cell receptor (beta chain) was captured by sequencing in a study of blood T cell repertoires in COVID-19. Study in general: Sources were T cells, B-cell-depleted T cells, or PBMCs; the material itself was cDNA or gDNA.

The table came from immunoSEQ multiplex PCR; TCRdb's copy has only in-frame clones and leaves some out. Of 250,000 to 350,000 clones in the sample, approximately 86% were seen once. The CDR3 covers 14 residues. Germline values: CDR1 SNHLY, CDR2 FYNNEI. Trimming took off 2 bases at V and 4 bases at J, with 9 bases between the two ends. What was sequenced was peripheral blood. This TCR came from a woman aged 50 to 65 who had recovered from COVID-19. The rearrangement joins TRBV2 to TRBJ2-1; no clear D gene. The CDR3 protein is CASSEPAGYNEQFF. In DNA form, the CDR3 reads TGTGCCAGCAGTGAACCGGCAGGTTACAATGAGCAGTTCTTC.